The T cell receptor (beta chain) described here comes from a study of cytomegalovirus exposure and HLA in healthy donors. General study results and limits: Later analysis revealed greater clonal expansion in HLA-associated TCR beta chains than in equally common others. Most TCRs appeared rarely, but some public TCRs recurred in many donors. An apparent linkage of common viral pathogens to several of the most significant clusters emerged in a later analysis.

In the case of this clone: The target antigen is unknown.

Nominal health characterized the donors when sampled, though unrecorded immune exposures were likely. Both 60 Vbeta primers and 13 Jbeta primers went into the PCR. Method: immunoSEQ multiplex PCR; TCRdb's copy keeps in-frame clones and lacks some. The table lists about 180,000 clones, roughly 81% of them singletons. The CDR3 length is 15 residues. CDR1 and CDR2 (germline): LNHDA, SQIVND (reference sequence). The trim removed 4 bases at V and 9 bases at J, leaving 9 bases unmatched. The sequenced material came from PBMCs. This clonotype was sampled from a young woman in good health and CMV-seropositive. J is TRBJ2-3 and V is TRBV19; 11 bases align to TRBD2. The CDR3 here is CASSTRLAGFETQYF. The CDR3 bases are TGTGCCAGTAGTACCAGACTAGCGGGGTTCGAAACGCAGTATTTT. Using reference TRBV19 and TRBJ2-3 for the parts outside the CDR3, the full variable domain is DGGITQSPKYLFRKEGQNVTLSCEQNLNHDAMYWYRQDPGQGLRLIYYSQIVNDFQKGDIAEGYSVSREKKESFPLTVTSAQKNPTAFYLCASSTRLAGFETQYFGPGTRLTVL.